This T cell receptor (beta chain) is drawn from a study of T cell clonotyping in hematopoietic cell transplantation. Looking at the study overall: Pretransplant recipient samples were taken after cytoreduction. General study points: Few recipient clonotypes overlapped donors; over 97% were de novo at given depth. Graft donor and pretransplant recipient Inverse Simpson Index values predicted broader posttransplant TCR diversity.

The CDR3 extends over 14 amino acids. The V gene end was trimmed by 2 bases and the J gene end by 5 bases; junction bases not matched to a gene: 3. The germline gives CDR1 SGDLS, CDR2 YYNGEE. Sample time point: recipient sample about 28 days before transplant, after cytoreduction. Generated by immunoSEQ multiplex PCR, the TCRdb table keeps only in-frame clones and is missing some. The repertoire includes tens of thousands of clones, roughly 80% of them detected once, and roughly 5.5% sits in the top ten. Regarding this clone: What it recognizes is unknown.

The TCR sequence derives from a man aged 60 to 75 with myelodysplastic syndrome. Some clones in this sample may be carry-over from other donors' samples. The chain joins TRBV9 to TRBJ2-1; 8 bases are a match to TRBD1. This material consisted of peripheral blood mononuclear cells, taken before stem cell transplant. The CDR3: CASSVRGLDNEQFF. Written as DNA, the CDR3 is TGTGCCAGCAGCGTCAGGGGGCTCGACAATGAGCAGTTCTTC.